This T cell receptor (beta chain) originates from a study of blood T cell repertoires in COVID-19. Looking at the study overall: Specimens from acute and convalescent COVID-19 originated in the United States, Italy and Spain. Nucleic acid was either cDNA or gDNA, and it came from T cells, B-cell-depleted T cells, or PBMCs.

The CDR3 has 12 residues. Per germline, CDR1 GTSNPN and CDR2 SVGIG (reference sequence). Losses at the gene ends were 8 bases for V and 7 bases for J; bases not matched to a gene: 10. Authors' analysis steps: By means of reference gene primer amplification, nucleated cell counts were estimated. The data were produced by immunoSEQ multiplex PCR, yet TCRdb's version contains in-frame clones alone and is incomplete. The V and J calls and the clone size are those of that table, but D and trimming were determined from the DNA. The sample includes 110,000 to 150,000 clones, around 89% of them seen just once.

The J gene is TRBJ1-2, the V gene TRBV30, with 7 bases matching TRBD1. The sample was peripheral blood. The receptor comes from a woman older than 75 with acute or convalescent COVID-19. CDR3: CAVTRDSPGYTF. The CDR3 DNA reads as TGTGCCGTCACCCGGGACAGTCCTGGCTACACCTTC.